This T cell receptor beta chain was captured by sequencing in a study of blood T cells in healthy people across ages. This clonotype was counted only a few times. Its antigen remains unknown. Using a J-beta primer mix together with a sample-barcoded 5' primer, a second PCR was run for about 7 to 12 cycles. One entry per CDR3 protein results from TCRdb running MiXCR on the 5' RACE reads. The sample carries just under 900,000 distinct CDR3 sequences, more than 25% recorded once. Whole-study results and caveats: Leaving the PBMCs unsorted stopped any conclusive comparison of naive versus antigen-experienced cells.

In germline, CDR1 is SGHAT, CDR2 FQNNGV. This CDR3 region has 15 residues. Trimming removed 5 bases from V and 3 bases from J, with 14 bases in between. The TCR sequence derives from a woman older than 75 in good health. This rearrangement joins TRBV11-2 to TRBJ2-1; TRBD1 or TRBD2 may be the D gene (6 bases each). Sequences were obtained from blood. The chain's CDR3 is CASSRGGGIYNEQFF. CDR3 DNA: TGTGCCAGCAGCCGAGGAGGGGGGATCTACAATGAGCAGTTCTTC.